Listed below are T cell receptor beta chains from one sample, sequenced in a study of molecular identifiers for immune sequencing clone quantification. TCRdb redid the calling of the PCR reads with MiXCR, one entry per CDR3 protein. Seen here are more than 550,000 distinct CDR3 sequences, roughly 25% observed once, and the top ten hold about 0.73%. Sequences were obtained from naive CD8+ T cells from blood, with Jurkat cell RNA spiked in. These receptors all stem from a human donor in good health. Some libraries in this study had Jurkat cell RNA spiked in. Both conserved end residues are part of each CDR3. The D gene is left open where the match is weak. Size is omitted from some rows. Given values are once, few, many or a class for expanded clones.

-	few	TRBJ2-1	TRBV19	CASSPGTLYNEQFF	TGTGCCAGTAGTCCCGGGACATTATACAATGAGCAGTTCTTC
-	-	TRBJ2-5	TRBV27	CASSFNHQEPQYF	TGTGCCAGCAGTTTCAACCACCAAGAGCCCCAGTACTTC
TRBD1	many	TRBJ2-7	TRBV28	CASSLSFWDRAYEQYF	TGTGCCAGCAGTTTGAGTTTTTGGGACAGGGCCTACGAGCAGTACTTC
-	many	TRBJ1-1	TRBV5-1	CASSFEENTEAFF	TGCGCCAGCAGCTTCGAGGAAAACACTGAAGCTTTCTTT
-	-	TRBJ2-7	TRBV5-6	CAGSLPVPYEQYF	TGTGCCGGCAGCTTGCCAGTCCCCTACGAGCAGTACTTC
-	many	TRBJ1-5	TRBV4-2	CASSPLTGEQPQHF	TGTGCCAGCAGCCCCCTGACAGGAGAACAGCCCCAGCATTTT
-	few	TRBJ2-7	TRBV27	CASSSALTYEQYF	TGTGCCAGCAGTTCAGCGTTAACCTACGAGCAGTACTTC
TRBD1	many	TRBJ1-6	TRBV20-1	CSARDLDRGPYNSPLHF	TGCAGTGCTAGAGATCTAGACAGGGGTCCCTATAATTCACCCCTCCACTTT
-	-	TRBJ1-5	TRBV6-6	CASSYSSLYSNQPQRF	TGTGCCAGCAGTTACTCTTCACTTTATAGCAATCAGCCCCAGCGTTTT
TRBD1	-	TRBJ2-1	TRBV6-5	CASRGTGEEQFF	TGTGCCAGCAGGGGGACAGGGGAGGAGCAGTTCTTC
-	many	TRBJ2-7	TRBV4-3	CASSQTSSPGYEQYF	TGCGCCAGCAGCCAGACGTCCTCTCCAGGCTACGAGCAGTACTTC
-	many	TRBJ1-5	TRBV7-9	CASSFDAGQPQHF	TGTGCCAGCAGCTTCGACGCCGGGCAGCCCCAGCATTTT
-	many	TRBJ2-7	TRBV7-9	CASSSGPYEQYF	TGCGCCAGCAGCTCAGGGCCCTACGAGCAGTACTTC
TRBD1	many	TRBJ1-5	TRBV12-5	CASGLVLGQVLSNQPQHF	TGTGCTAGTGGTTTGGTCCTCGGACAGGTCCTAAGCAATCAGCCCCAGCATTTT
-	many	TRBJ1-5	TRBV7-9	CASSSSARASNQPQHF	TGTGCCAGCAGCTCTAGCGCCAGGGCCTCCAATCAGCCCCAGCATTTT
TRBD2	many	TRBJ2-3	TRBV27	CASSWGLAGGPDTQYF	TGTGCCAGCAGCTGGGGGTTAGCGGGAGGGCCAGATACGCAGTATTTT
TRBD1	-	TRBJ2-3	TRBV6-2/TRBV6-3	CASRSGTAQYF	TGTGCCAGCAGGTCCGGGACAGCGCAGTATTTT
-	-	TRBJ2-5	TRBV7-3	CASSLGESGRETQYF	TGTGCCAGCAGCTTAGGCGAGAGCGGTAGAGAGACCCAGTACTTC
TRBD2	many	TRBJ2-3	TRBV7-9	CASSFQRLAGITDTQYF	TGTGCCAGCAGCTTTCAGAGACTAGCGGGCATCACAGATACGCAGTATTTT
-	-	TRBJ2-4	TRBV28	CASSSLVEGSLAKTLQYF	TGTGCCAGCAGTTCCCTTGTTGAGGGATCCCTCGCCAAAACCCTTCAGTACTTC
TRBD1	few	TRBJ2-5	TRBV19	CASSKLPGTEETQYF	TGTGCCAGTAGTAAACTCCCCGGGACAGAAGAGACCCAGTACTTC
TRBD2	few	TRBJ2-3	TRBV6-5	CASSSSTSGFTDTQYF	TGTGCCAGCAGTTCATCGACTAGCGGATTCACAGATACGCAGTATTTT
-	many	TRBJ1-1	TRBV29-1	CSVLLLGGEAFF	TGCAGCGTCCTCCTCCTTGGGGGTGAAGCTTTCTTT
-	once	TRBJ2-3	TRBV7-6	CASSLEWSTGTQYF	TGTGCCAGCAGCTTAGAGTGGAGCACAGGTACGCAGTATTTT
TRBD1	few	TRBJ1-2	TRBV3-1	CASSQDDRGRWYGYTF	TGTGCCAGCAGCCAAGACGACAGGGGCCGATGGTATGGCTACACCTTC
-	-	TRBJ2-3	TRBV7-6	CASSLYSGVTDAQYF	TGTGCCAGCAGCTTATATTCTGGGGTCACAGATGCGCAGTATTTT
TRBD1	few	TRBJ2-5	TRBV7-9	CASSGWPGQGIEETQYF	TGTGCCAGCAGCGGCTGGCCGGGACAGGGGATCGAAGAGACCCAGTACTTC
-	many	TRBJ2-7	TRBV5-5	CASSLTYGPYEQYF	TGTGCCAGCAGCTTGACCTACGGCCCCTACGAGCAGTACTTC
TRBD2	-	TRBJ2-3	TRBV4-3	CASSQDVTSGDTDTQYF	TGCGCCAGCAGCCAAGATGTAACTAGCGGGGACACAGATACGCAGTATTTT
-	many	TRBJ1-1	TRBV27	CASRGPTEAFF	TGTGCCAGCAGGGGACCCACTGAAGCTTTCTTT
-	few	TRBJ2-5	TRBV27	CASSLAKATLGTQYF	TGTGCCAGCAGTTTGGCCAAAGCTACTCTCGGGACCCAGTACTTC
-	-	TRBJ1-1	TRBV4-2	CAGSGGGTEAFF	TGTGCCGGCAGCGGGGGGGGGACTGAAGCTTTCTTT
-	many	TRBJ2-1	TRBV11-2	CASSPPSGDEQFF	TGTGCCAGCAGCCCCCCTTCAGGGGACGAGCAGTTCTTC
TRBD1	-	TRBJ1-5	TRBV6-5	CASSYDGQGGQPQHF	TGTGCCAGCAGTTATGATGGGCAGGGGGGTCAGCCCCAGCATTTT
-	many	TRBJ2-6	TRBV19	CASSIPRGANVLTF	TGTGCCAGTAGTATTCCCCGTGGGGCCAACGTCCTGACTTTC
TRBD2	-	TRBJ2-7	TRBV4-3	CASSLGLAVTYEQHF	TGCGCCAGCAGCCTAGGACTAGCGGTAACCTACGAGCAGCACTTC
TRBD1	many	TRBJ2-3	TRBV4-1	CASSLGGQGPPDTQYF	TGCGCCAGCAGCCTTGGCGGACAGGGTCCTCCAGATACGCAGTATTTT
-	-	TRBJ2-3	TRBV9	CARLTDTQYF	TGTGCCAGGCTCACAGATACGCAGTATTTT
-	-	TRBJ2-7	TRBV6-5	CASSFEGGQYEQYF	TGTGCCAGCAGTTTCGAGGGGGGGCAGTACGAGCAGTACTTC
TRBD2	-	TRBJ2-1	TRBV3-1	CASSHYGTSGSDEQFF	TGTGCCAGCAGCCATTACGGGACTAGCGGGAGTGATGAGCAGTTCTTC
TRBD2	few	TRBJ2-7	TRBV9	CASGPGTSGRRTYEQYF	TGTGCCAGCGGGCCTGGGACTAGCGGGAGAAGAACCTACGAGCAGTACTTC
TRBD1	-	TRBJ2-2	TRBV27	CASSPGTVRDTGELFF	TGTGCCAGCAGTCCCGGGACAGTTCGGGACACCGGGGAGCTGTTTTTT
TRBD2	-	TRBJ2-7	TRBV10-3	CAISESSGLAEYEQYF	TGTGCCATCAGTGAGTCCTCGGGACTAGCGGAGTACGAGCAGTACTTC
-	few	TRBJ2-3	TRBV19	CASSIKSGWRADTQYF	TGTGCCAGTAGTATCAAGAGCGGGTGGCGCGCAGATACGCAGTATTTT